The TCR beta chain described here comes from a study of T cells in Graves' hyperthyroidism and ophthalmopathy. Diagnosis rested on symptoms, serum thyroxine and TRAb, thyroid ultrasound, and orbital computed tomography. It was less than 13 ml of fresh peripheral blood that supplied the PBMCs. Study results and caveats: Ophthalmopathy prediction by the model preceded onset by a median approximately six months. In blood, most of the thyroid clonotypes expanded above 0.001 were also present.

The TCR beta CDR3 regions underwent amplification using RNA transcripts as the source. Initially, a first-round RT-PCR of the TCR CDR3 employed the HTBI primer set. MiXCR was run by TCRdb on the multiplex PCR reads, yielding one entry per CDR3 protein. The sample carries roughly 420,000 distinct CDR3 sequences, 15% to 18% recorded once. There are many counts of this clonotype. The antigen is unknown. Sequencing used blood. This clonotype was obtained from a woman aged 18-29 years with Graves' hyperthyroidism.

The CDR3 reads CASSQRSEAFF. The DNA for the CDR3 is TGTGCCAGCAGCCAACGGAGTGAAGCTTTCTTT. The gene calls are TRBV3-1 and TRBJ1-1; D is unclear. CDR1 and CDR2 (germline): LGHDT, YNNKEL (reference sequence). The CDR3 spans 11 residues. Trimming pared 2 bases from V and 7 bases from J, leaving 5 bases between.